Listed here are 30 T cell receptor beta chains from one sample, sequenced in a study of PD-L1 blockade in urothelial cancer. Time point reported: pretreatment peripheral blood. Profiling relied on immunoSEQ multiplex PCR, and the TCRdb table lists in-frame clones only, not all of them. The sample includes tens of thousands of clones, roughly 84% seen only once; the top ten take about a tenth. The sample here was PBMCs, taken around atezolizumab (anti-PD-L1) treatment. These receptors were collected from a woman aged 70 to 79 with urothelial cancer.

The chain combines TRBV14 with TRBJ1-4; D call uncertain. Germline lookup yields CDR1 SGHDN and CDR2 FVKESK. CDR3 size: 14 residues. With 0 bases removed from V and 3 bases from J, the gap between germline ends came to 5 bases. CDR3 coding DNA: TGTGCCAGCAGCCAAGATGAGTCTAATGAAAAACTGTTTTTT. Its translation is CASSQDESNEKLFF. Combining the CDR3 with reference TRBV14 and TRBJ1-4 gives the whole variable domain EAGVTQFPSHSVIEKGQTVTLRCDPISGHDNLYWYRRVMGKEIKFLLHFVKESKQDESGMPNNRFLAERTGGTYSTLKVQPAELEDSGVYFCASSQDESNEKLFFGSGTQLSVL.

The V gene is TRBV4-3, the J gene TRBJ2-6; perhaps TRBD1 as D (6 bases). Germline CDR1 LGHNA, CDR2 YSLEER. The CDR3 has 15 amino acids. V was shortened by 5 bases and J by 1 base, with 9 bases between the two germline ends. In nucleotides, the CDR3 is TGCGCCAGCAGCAAGGGGGATTCTGGGGCCAACGTCCTGACTTTC. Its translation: CASSKGDSGANVLTF.

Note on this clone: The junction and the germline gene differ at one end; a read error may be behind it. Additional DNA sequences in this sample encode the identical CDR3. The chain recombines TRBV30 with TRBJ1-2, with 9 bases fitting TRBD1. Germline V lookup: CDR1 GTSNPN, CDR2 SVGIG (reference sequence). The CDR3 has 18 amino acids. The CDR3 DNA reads TGCGCCTGGAGTGTACCTTTGGTCGGGACAGGGTTTGATCGTGGCTACACCTTC. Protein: CAWSVPLVGTGFDRGYTF.

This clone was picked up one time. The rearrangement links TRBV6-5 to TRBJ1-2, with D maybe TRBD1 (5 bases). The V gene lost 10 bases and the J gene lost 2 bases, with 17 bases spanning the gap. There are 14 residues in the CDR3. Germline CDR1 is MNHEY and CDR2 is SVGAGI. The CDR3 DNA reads TGTGCCACCCGAAGGAGGGGCCTCAACTATGGCTACACCTTC. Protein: CATRRRGLNYGYTF.

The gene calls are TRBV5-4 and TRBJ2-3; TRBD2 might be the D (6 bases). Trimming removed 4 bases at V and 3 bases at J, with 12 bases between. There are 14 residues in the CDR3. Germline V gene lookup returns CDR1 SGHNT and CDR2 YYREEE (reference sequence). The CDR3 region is CASSLRDFTDTQYF. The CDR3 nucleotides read TGTGCCAGCAGCCTCAGGGACTTTACAGATACGCAGTATTTT.

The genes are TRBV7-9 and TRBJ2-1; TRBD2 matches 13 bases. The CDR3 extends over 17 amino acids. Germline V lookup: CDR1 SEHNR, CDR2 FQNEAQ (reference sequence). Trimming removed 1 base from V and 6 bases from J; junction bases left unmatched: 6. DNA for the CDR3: TGTGCCAGCAGCTTAGTCGGAGGGACTAGCGGGATCAATGAGCAGTTCTTC. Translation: CASSLVGGTSGINEQFF.

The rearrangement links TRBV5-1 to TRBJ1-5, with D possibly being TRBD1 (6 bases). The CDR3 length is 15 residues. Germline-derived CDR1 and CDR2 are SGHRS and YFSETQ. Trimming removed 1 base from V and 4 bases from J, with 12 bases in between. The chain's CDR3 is CASSLTGTSNQPQHF. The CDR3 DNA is TGCGCCAGCAGCTTGACCGGGACAAGTAATCAGCCCCAGCATTTT.

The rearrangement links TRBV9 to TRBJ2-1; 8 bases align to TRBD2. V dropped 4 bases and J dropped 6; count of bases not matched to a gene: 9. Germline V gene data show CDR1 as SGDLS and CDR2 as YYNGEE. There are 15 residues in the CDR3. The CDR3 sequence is CASSSQRGFRNEQFF. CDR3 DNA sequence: TGTGCCAGCAGCAGTCAGCGGGGGTTCCGCAATGAGCAGTTCTTC.

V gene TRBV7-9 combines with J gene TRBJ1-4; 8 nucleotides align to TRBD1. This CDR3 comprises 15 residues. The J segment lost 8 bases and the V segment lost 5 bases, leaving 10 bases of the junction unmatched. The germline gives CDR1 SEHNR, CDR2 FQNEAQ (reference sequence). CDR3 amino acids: CASSAGTGRHEKLFF. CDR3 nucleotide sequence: TGTGCCAGCAGCGCAGGGACAGGTCGCCACGAAAAACTGTTTTTT.

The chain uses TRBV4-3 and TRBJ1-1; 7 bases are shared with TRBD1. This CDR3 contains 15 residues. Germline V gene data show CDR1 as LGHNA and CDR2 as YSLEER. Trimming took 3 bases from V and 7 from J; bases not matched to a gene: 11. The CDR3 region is CASSHSDREADEAFF. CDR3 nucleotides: TGCGCCAGCAGCCACTCTGACAGGGAGGCTGATGAAGCTTTCTTT.

This chain's CDR3 is CAFGTGVNQETQYF. Written as DNA, the CDR3 is TGTGCCTTTGGGACAGGGGTAAACCAAGAGACCCAGTACTTC. This chain connects TRBV30 to TRBJ2-5, with 10 nucleotides matching TRBD1. Looked up from germline, CDR1 is GTSNPN and CDR2 is SVGIG (reference sequence). J lost 0 bases, V lost 7 bases, and 5 bases had no gene match. The length of the CDR3 is 14 residues.

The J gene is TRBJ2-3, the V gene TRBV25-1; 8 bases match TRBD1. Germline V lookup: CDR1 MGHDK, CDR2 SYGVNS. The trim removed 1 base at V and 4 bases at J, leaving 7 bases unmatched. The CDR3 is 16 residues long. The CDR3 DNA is TGTGCCAGCAGTGAATTCAACGGACAGGGTGCAGATACGCAGTATTTT. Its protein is CASSEFNGQGADTQYF.

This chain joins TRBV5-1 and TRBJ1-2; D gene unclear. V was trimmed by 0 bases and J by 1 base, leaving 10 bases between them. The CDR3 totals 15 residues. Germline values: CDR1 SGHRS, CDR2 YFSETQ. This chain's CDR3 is CASSLALSLNYGYTF. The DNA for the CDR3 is TGCGCCAGCAGCTTGGCGCTATCACTTAACTATGGCTACACCTTC.

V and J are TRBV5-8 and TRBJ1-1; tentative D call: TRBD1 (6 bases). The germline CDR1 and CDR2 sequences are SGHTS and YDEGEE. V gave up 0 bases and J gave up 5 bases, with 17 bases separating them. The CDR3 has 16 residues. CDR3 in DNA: TGTGCCAGCAGCTTGGGAACAGGGAGCTTAACGACTGAAGCTTTCTTT. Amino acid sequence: CASSLGTGSLTTEAFF.

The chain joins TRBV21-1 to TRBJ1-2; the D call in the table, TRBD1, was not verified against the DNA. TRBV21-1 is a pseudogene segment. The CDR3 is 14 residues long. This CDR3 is CASSKDRASYGYTF. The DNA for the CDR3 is TGTGCCAGCAGCAAAGACAGGGCCAGCTATGGCTACACCTTC.

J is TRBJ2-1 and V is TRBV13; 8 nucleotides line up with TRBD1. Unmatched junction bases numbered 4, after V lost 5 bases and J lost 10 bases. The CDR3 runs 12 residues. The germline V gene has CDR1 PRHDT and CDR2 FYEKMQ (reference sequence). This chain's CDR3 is CASSGRDREQFF. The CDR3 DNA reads TGTGCCAGCAGCGGCCGGGACAGGGAGCAGTTCTTC.

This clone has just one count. CDR3: CASSLTGRINEQFF. CDR3 sequence (DNA): TGTGCCAGCAGTCTTACCGGGAGAATAAATGAGCAGTTCTTC. The rearrangement uses TRBV27 and TRBJ2-1; weak D call: TRBD2 (6 bases). This CDR3 has 14 amino acids. Germline V gene sequence: CDR1 MNHEY, CDR2 SMNVEV (reference sequence). V lost 5 bases to trimming and J lost 7 bases, with 15 bases between them.

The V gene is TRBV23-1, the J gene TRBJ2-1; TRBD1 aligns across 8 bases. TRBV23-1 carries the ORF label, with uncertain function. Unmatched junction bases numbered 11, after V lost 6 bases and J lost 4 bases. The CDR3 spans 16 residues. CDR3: CASRPTTGEPYNEQFF. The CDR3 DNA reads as TGCGCCAGCAGACCAACGACAGGGGAGCCGTACAATGAGCAGTTCTTC.

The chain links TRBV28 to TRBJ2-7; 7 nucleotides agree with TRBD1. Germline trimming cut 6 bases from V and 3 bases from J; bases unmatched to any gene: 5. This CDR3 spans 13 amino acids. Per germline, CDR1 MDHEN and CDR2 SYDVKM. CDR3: CASSRGQDYEQYF. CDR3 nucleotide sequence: TGTGCCAGCAGCCGTGGACAGGACTACGAGCAGTACTTC.

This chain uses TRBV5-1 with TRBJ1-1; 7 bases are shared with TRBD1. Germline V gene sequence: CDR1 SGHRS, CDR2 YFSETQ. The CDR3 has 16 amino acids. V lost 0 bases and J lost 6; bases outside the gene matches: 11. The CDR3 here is CASSLADRVVVAEAFF. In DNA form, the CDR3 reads TGCGCCAGCAGCTTGGCCGACAGGGTTGTGGTCGCTGAAGCTTTCTTT. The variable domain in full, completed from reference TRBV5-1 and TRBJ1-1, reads KAGVTQTPRYLIKTRGQQVTLSCSPISGHRSVSWYQQTPGQGLQFLFEYFSETQRNKGNFPGRFSGRQFSNSRSEMNVSTLELGDSALYLCASSLADRVVVAEAFFGQGTRLTVV.

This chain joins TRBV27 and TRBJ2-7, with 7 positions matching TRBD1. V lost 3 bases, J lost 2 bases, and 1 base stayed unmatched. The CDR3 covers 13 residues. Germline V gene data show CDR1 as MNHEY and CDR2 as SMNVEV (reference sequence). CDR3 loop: CASSFDRAYEQYF. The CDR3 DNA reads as TGTGCCAGCAGTTTCGACAGGGCCTACGAGCAGTACTTC.

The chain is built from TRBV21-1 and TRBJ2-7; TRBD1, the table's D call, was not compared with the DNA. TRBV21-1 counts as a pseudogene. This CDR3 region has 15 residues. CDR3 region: CASNSTLDKAYEQYF. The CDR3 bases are TGTGCCAGCAACTCTACTTTGGACAAAGCTTACGAGCAGTACTTC.

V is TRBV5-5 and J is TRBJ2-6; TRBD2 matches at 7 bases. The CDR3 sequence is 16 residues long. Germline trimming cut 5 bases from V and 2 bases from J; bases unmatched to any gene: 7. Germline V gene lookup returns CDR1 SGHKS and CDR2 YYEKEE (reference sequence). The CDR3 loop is CASRTEAGAGANVLTF. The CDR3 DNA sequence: TGTGCCAGCAGGACCGAGGCGGGGGCTGGGGCCAACGTCCTGACTTTC.

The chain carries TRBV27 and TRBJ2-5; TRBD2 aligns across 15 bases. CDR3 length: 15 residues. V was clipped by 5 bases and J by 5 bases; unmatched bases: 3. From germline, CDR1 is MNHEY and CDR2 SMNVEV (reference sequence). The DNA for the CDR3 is TGTGCCAGCAGTCCCGGGACTAGCGGGGGGGAGACCCAGTACTTC. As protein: CASSPGTSGGETQYF.

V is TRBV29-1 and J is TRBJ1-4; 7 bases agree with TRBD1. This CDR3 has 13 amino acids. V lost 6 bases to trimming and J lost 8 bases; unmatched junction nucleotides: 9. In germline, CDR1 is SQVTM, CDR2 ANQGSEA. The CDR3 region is CSVRVVQGEKLFF. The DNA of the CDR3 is TGCAGCGTCCGAGTAGTACAGGGGGAAAAACTGTTTTTT.

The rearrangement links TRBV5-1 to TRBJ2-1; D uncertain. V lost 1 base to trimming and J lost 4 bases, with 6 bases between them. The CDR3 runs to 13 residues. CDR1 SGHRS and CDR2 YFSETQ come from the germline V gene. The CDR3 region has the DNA TGCGCCAGCAGCTTGTCACAGTACAATGAGCAGTTCTTC. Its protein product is CASSLSQYNEQFF. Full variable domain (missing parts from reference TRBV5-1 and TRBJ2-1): KAGVTQTPRYLIKTRGQQVTLSCSPISGHRSVSWYQQTPGQGLQFLFEYFSETQRNKGNFPGRFSGRQFSNSRSEMNVSTLELGDSALYLCASSLSQYNEQFFGPGTRLTVL.

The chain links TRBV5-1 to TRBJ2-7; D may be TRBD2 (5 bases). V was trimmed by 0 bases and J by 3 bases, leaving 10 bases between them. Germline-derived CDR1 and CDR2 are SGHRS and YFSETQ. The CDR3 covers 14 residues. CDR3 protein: CASSLGLGSYEQYF. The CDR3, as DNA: TGCGCCAGCAGCTTGGGTCTGGGGAGCTACGAGCAGTACTTC. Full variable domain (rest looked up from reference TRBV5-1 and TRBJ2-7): KAGVTQTPRYLIKTRGQQVTLSCSPISGHRSVSWYQQTPGQGLQFLFEYFSETQRNKGNFPGRFSGRQFSNSRSEMNVSTLELGDSALYLCASSLGLGSYEQYFGPGTRLTVT.

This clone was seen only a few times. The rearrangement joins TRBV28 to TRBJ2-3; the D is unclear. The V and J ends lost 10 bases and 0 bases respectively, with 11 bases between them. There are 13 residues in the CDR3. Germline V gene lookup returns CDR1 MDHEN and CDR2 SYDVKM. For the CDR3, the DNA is TGTGCCACCAGGTTACTCAGCACAGATACGCAGTATTTT. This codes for CATRLLSTDTQYF.

The CDR3 spells CATSIDRGPEKLFF. DNA for the CDR3: TGTGCCACCAGCATAGACAGGGGGCCTGAAAAACTGTTTTTT. This sequence joins TRBV15 and TRBJ1-4; 10 bases are a match to TRBD1. After removal of 4 bases from V and 7 bases from J, the junction contained 3 bases not matched to a gene. Looked up from germline, CDR1 is LNHNV and CDR2 is YYDKDF (reference sequence). The CDR3 runs to 14 residues.

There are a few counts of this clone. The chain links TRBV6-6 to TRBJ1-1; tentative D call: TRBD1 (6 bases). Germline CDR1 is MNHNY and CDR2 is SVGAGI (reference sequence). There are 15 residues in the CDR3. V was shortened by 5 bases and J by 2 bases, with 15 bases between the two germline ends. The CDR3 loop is CASSTWTALNTEAFF. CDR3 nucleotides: TGTGCCAGCAGTACCTGGACAGCCCTAAACACTGAAGCTTTCTTT.